The clone carrying this TCR beta chain was counted at least ten times. MiXCR was run by TCRdb on the 5' RACE reads, yielding one entry per CDR3 protein. The sample has more than 350,000 distinct CDR3 sequences; around a sixth are singletons. This sample stems from a study of T-cell memory formation after mild COVID-19. Per germline, CDR1 SGHTA and CDR2 FQGNSA. Trimming removed 0 bases from V and 11 bases from J, with 9 bases in between. This CDR3 is built from 12 residues. The source is a man between 18 and 35 years old who had mild COVID-19 (a few samples of this study predate the infection). Cell type and time point are not known. Sequencing input: PBMCs or a T cell subset sorted from them (not recorded which). This chain links TRBV7-2 with TRBJ2-3; D is possibly TRBD1 (6 bases). The CDR3 loop is CASSLAGHLQYF. The CDR3 bases are TGTGCCAGCAGCTTAGCGGGACATTTGCAGTATTTT.